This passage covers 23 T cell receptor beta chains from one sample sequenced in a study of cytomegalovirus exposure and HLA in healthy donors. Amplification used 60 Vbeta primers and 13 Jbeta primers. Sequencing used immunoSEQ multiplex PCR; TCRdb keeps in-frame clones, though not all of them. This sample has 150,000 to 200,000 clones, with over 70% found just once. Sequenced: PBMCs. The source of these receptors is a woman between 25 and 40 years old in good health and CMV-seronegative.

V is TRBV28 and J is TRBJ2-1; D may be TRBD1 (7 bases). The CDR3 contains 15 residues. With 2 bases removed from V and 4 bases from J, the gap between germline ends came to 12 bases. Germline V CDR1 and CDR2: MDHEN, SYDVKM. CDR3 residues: CASSLAGQTYNEQFF. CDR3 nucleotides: TGTGCCAGCAGTTTAGCGGGACAGACTTACAATGAGCAGTTCTTC.

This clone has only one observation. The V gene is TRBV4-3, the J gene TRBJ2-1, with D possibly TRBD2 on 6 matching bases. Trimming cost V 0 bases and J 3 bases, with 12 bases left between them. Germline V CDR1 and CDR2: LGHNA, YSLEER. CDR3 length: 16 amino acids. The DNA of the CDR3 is TGCGCCAGCAGCCAAGATTCGGCGGGGTACTACAATGAGCAGTTCTTC. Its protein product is CASSQDSAGYYNEQFF.

The CDR3 coding sequence is TGCGCCAGCAGCCAAGAACTAGGCTCAGCCCTAAGCTACGAGCAGTACTTC. Its translation: CASSQELGSALSYEQYF. The chain has TRBV4-3 and TRBJ2-7, with TRBD2 as a possible D gene (5 bases). V was shortened by 0 bases and J by 3 bases, with 18 bases between the two germline ends. The CDR3 has 17 amino acids. From germline, CDR1 is LGHNA and CDR2 YSLEER.

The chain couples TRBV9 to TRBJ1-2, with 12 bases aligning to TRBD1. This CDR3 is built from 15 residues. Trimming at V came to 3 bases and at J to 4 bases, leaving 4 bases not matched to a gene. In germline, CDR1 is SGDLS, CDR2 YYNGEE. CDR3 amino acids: CASSGRDRGLYGYTF. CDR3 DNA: TGTGCCAGCAGCGGCCGGGACAGGGGGCTCTATGGCTACACCTTC.

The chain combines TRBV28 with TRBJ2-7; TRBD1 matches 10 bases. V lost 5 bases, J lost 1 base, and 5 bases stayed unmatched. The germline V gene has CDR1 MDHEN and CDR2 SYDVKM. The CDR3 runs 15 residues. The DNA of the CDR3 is TGTGCCAGCAGTCTTCCGGGACAGGGGTCCTACGAGCAGTACTTC. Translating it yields CASSLPGQGSYEQYF.

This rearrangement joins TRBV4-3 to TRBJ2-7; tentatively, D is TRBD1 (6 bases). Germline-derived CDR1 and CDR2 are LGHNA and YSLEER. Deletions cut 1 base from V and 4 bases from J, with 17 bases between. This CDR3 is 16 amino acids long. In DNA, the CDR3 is TGCGCCAGCAGCCAAGGTTGGAAGGGGGTGGGGTACGAGCAGTACTTC. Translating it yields CASSQGWKGVGYEQYF.

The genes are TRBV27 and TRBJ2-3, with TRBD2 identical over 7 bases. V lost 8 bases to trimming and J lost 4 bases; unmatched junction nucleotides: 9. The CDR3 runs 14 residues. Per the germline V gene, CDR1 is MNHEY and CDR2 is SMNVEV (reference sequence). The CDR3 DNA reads TGTGCCAGCGTCAAAGCGGGGAGGGCAGATACGCAGTATTTT. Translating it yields CASVKAGRADTQYF.

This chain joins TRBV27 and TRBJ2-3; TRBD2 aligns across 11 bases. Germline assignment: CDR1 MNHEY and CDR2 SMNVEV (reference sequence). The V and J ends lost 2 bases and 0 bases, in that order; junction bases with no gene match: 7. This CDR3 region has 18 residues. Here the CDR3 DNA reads TGTGCCAGCAGTTTAGTACTAGCGGGGGAGGGGAGCACAGATACGCAGTATTTT. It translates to CASSLVLAGEGSTDTQYF.

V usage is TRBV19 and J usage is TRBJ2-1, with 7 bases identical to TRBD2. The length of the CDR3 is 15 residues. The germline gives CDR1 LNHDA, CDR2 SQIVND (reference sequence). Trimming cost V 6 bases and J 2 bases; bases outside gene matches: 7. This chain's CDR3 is CASRLRDYTYNEQFF. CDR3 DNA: TGTGCCAGTAGGCTCCGGGACTATACCTACAATGAGCAGTTCTTC.

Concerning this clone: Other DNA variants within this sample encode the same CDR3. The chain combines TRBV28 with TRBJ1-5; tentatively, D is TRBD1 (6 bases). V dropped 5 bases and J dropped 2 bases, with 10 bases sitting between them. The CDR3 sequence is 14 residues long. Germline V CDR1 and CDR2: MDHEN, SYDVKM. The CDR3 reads CASSPRQGNQPQHF. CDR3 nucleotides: TGTGCCAGCAGTCCACGACAGGGCAATCAGCCCCAGCATTTT.

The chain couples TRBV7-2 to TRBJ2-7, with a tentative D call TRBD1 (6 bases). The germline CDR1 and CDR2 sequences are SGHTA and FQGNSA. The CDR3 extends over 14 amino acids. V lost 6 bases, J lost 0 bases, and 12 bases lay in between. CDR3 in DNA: TGTGCCAGCAGGGGGTGGACAGACTCCTACGAGCAGTACTTC. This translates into CASRGWTDSYEQYF.

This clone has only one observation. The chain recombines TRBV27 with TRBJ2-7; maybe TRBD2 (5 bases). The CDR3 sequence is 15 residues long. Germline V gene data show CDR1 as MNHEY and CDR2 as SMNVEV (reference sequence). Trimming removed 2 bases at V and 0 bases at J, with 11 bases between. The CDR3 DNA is TGTGCCAGCAGTTTAGTGCAGCGGAACTCCTACGAGCAGTACTTC. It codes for CASSLVQRNSYEQYF.

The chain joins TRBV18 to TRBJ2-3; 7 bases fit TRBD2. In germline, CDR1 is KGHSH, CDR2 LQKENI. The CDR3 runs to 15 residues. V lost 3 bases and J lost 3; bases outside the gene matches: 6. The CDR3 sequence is CASSPLPAGTDTQYF. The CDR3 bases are TGTGCCAGCTCACCGCTCCCAGCGGGGACAGATACGCAGTATTTT. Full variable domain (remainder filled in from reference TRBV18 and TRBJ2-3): NAGVMQNPRHLVRRRGQEARLRCSPMKGHSHVYWYRQLPEEGLKFMVYLQKENIIDESGMPKERFSAEFPKEGPSILRIQQVVRGDSAAYFCASSPLPAGTDTQYFGPGTRLTVL.

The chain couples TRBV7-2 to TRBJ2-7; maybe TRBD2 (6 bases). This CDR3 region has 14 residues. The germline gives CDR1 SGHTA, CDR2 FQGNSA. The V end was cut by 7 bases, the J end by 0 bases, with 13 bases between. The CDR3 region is CASTSGTYSYEQYF. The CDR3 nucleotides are TGTGCCAGCACATCCGGGACTTACTCCTACGAGCAGTACTTC.

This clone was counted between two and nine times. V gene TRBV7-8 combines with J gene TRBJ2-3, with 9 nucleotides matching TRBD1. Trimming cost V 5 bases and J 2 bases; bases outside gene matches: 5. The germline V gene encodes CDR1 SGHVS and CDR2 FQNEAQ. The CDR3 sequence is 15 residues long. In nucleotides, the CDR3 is TGTGCCAGCAGCCCATGGGACAGGGCCACAGATACGCAGTATTTT. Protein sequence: CASSPWDRATDTQYF.

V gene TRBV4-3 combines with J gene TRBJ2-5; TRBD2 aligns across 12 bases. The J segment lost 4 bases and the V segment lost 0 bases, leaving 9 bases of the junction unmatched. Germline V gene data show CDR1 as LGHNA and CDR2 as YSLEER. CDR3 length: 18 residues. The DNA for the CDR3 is TGCGCCAGCAGCCAAGAGGTCCCTAGCGGGGGGGCGAGAGAGACCCAGTACTTC. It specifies CASSQEVPSGGARETQYF.

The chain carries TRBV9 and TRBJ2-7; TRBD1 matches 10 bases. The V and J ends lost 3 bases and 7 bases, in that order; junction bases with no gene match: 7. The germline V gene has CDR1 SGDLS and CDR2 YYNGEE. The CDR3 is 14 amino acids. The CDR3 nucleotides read TGTGCCAGCAGCGATGGGACAGGGGTAGATGAGCAGTACTTC. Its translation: CASSDGTGVDEQYF. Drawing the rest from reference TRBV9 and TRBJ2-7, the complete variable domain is DSGVTQTPKHLITATGQRVTLRCSPRSGDLSVYWYQQSLDQGLQFLIQYYNGEERAKGNILERFSAQQFPDLHSELNLSSLELGDSALYFCASSDGTGVDEQYFGPGTRLTVT.

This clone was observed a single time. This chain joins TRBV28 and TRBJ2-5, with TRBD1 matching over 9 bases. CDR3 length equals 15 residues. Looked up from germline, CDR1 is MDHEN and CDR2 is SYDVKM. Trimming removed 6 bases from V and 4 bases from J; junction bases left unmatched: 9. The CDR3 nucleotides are TGTGCCAGCAGACCACCCCTGGGACAGGGAGAGACCCAGTACTTC. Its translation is CASRPPLGQGETQYF.

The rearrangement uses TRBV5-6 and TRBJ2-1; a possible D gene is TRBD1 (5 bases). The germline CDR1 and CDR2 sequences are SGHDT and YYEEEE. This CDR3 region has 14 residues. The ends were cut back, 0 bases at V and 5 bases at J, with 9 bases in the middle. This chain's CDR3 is CASSLAGIDNEQFF. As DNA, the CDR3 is TGTGCCAGCAGCTTGGCAGGGATCGACAATGAGCAGTTCTTC.

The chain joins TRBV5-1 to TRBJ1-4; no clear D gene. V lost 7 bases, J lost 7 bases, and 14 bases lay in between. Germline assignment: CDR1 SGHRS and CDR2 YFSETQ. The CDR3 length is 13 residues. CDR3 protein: CASATDNGEKLFF. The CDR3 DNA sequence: TGCGCCAGCGCTACAGACAATGGTGAAAAACTGTTTTTT.

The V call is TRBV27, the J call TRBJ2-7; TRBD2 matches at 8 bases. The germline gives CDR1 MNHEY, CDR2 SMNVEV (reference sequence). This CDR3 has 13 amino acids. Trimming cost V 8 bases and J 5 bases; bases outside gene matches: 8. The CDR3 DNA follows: TGTGCCAGCTACGGGACTAGGAGGAACGAGCAGTACTTC. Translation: CASYGTRRNEQYF.

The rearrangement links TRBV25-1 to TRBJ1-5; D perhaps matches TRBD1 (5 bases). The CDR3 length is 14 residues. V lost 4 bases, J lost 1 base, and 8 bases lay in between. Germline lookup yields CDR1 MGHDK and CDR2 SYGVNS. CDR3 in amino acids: CASSVGQSNQPQHF. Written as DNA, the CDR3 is TGTGCCAGCAGTGTCGGACAAAGCAATCAGCCCCAGCATTTT.

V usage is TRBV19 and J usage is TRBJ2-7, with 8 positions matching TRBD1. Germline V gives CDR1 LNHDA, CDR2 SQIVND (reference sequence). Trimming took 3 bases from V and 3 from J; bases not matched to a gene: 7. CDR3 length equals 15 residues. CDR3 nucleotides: TGTGCCAGTAGTATCGAAGGGACAGGCTACTACGAGCAGTACTTC. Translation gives CASSIEGTGYYEQYF.